The rows below give T cell receptor beta chains drawn from one sample of a study of Ad26.COV2.S vaccination and SARS-CoV-2 variants. Measured with immunoSEQ multiplex PCR; TCRdb has only the in-frame clones, and not every one. Of a few hundred thousand clones in the sample, 83% were seen once. This sample comprised peripheral blood, obtained in a trial of Ad26.COV2.S vaccine versus placebo. These receptors were collected from a person aged 18-65 years who received the Ad26.COV2.S COVID-19 vaccine or a placebo. Both conserved end residues are part of each CDR3. A D gene is named only where the DNA matches it firmly. Rows may omit the clone size; those that give it use once, few, many or a size class.

D gene | clone size | J gene | V gene | CDR3 protein | CDR3 DNA
TRBD2 | once | TRBJ2-3 | TRBV24-1 | CATSDGLGRTDTQYF | TGTGCCACCAGTGACGGACTAGGCCGCACAGATACGCAGTATTTT
TRBD1 | NA | TRBJ1-5 | TRBV2 | CASSSDRGRIQPQHF | TGTGCCAGCAGTTCGGACAGGGGAAGAATCCAGCCCCAGCATTTT
NA | few | TRBJ2-1 | TRBV2 | CASSNRLGEQFF | TGTGCCAGCAGTAACCGATTGGGTGAGCAGTTCTTC
NA | NA | TRBJ1-2 | TRBV5-1 | CASSTDGSYGYTF | TGCGCCAGCAGCACCGACGGTTCCTATGGCTACACCTTC
TRBD1 | few | TRBJ1-3 | TRBV5-4 | CASSLEDRASGNTIYF | TGTGCCAGCAGCTTGGAGGACAGGGCCTCTGGAAACACCATATATTTT
NA | NA | TRBJ2-6 | TRBV5-1 | CASSLVAGGVSGANVLTF | TGCGCCAGCAGCTTGGTTGCAGGAGGGGTCTCTGGGGCCAACGTCCTGACTTTC
NA | NA | TRBJ1-3 | TRBV11-2 | CASSSQDMTNTIYF | TGTGCCAGCAGCTCCCAGGACATGACGAACACCATATATTTT
NA | once | TRBJ2-5 | TRBV15 | CATSRTVGGGETQYF | TGTGCCACCAGCAGGACGGTAGGGGGAGGCGAGACCCAGTACTTC
TRBD2 | NA | TRBJ2-1 | TRBV7-9 | CASSPSGGAWDEQFF | TGTGCCAGCAGCCCTAGCGGGGGGGCCTGGGATGAGCAGTTCTTC
NA | few | TRBJ2-5 | TRBV5-4 | CASSLQATETQYF | TGTGCCAGCAGCTTGCAGGCCACAGAGACCCAGTACTTC
NA | NA | TRBJ2-3 | TRBV9 | CASSVVGGPTDTQYF | TGTGCCAGCAGCGTAGTTGGGGGGCCCACAGATACGCAGTATTTT
NA | NA | TRBJ2-7 | TRBV2 | CASSFSTYEQYF | TGTGCCAGCAGTTTTAGTACCTACGAGCAGTACTTC
NA | NA | TRBJ2-3 | TRBV9 | CASSPVGTDTQYF | TGTGCCAGCAGCCCAGTGGGCACAGATACGCAGTATTTT
NA | NA | TRBJ2-2 | TRBV3-1/TRBV3-2 | CASSPTLGTGELFF | TGTGCCAGCAGCCCTACCTTAGGTACCGGGGAGCTGTTTTTT
TRBD2 | NA | TRBJ2-3 | TRBV5-1 | CASSLYGRGADTQYF | TGCGCCAGCAGCTTGTACGGGAGGGGTGCAGATACGCAGTATTTT
NA | NA | TRBJ1-5 | TRBV28 | CASSPRDPRRGHQPQHF | TGTGCCAGCAGTCCCCGGGATCCAAGAAGAGGCCATCAGCCCCAGCATTTT
NA | once | TRBJ1-2 | TRBV27 | CASSLRGVGEEDGYTF | TGTGCCAGCAGTTTACGGGGGGTCGGAGAGGAGGATGGCTACACCTTC
NA | NA | TRBJ2-1 | TRBV4-1 | CASSQVGLLAWYNEQFF | TGCGCCAGCAGCCAAGTAGGCCTTTTAGCGTGGTACAATGAGCAGTTCTTC
NA | NA | TRBJ1-4 | TRBV10-3 | CAISGSGTASNEKLFF | TGTGCCATCAGTGGTTCGGGGACCGCGTCTAATGAAAAACTGTTTTTT
TRBD1 | NA | TRBJ1-2 | TRBV5-4 | CASSLLPGQGAVDTF | TGTGCCAGCAGCTTACTCCCCGGACAGGGGGCTGTAGACACCTTC
TRBD2 | NA | TRBJ2-3 | TRBV6-6 | CASRTSGGTDTQYF | TGTGCCAGCCGGACTAGCGGGGGCACAGATACGCAGTATTTT
NA | NA | TRBJ1-2 | TRBV7-9 | CASSLGTGYGYTF | TGTGCCAGCAGCTTAGGGACGGGTTATGGCTACACCTTC
NA | NA | TRBJ1-1 | TRBV6-2/TRBV6-3 | CASSYGAGRGAGAFF | TGTGCCAGCAGTTACGGGGCAGGGAGGGGTGCCGGAGCTTTCTTT
NA | NA | TRBJ2-7 | TRBV28 | CASSSWDLRGNEQYF | TGTGCCAGCAGTTCCTGGGACCTCCGGGGGAACGAGCAGTACTTC
NA | few | TRBJ2-7 | TRBV5-1 | CASSLDYSYEQYF | TGCGCCAGCAGCTTGGACTACTCCTACGAGCAGTACTTC
NA | NA | TRBJ1-1 | TRBV29-1 | CSVRVAGTEAFF | TGCAGCGTCAGAGTAGCCGGGACTGAAGCTTTCTTT
NA | NA | TRBJ1-1 | TRBV5-1 | CASNLQGTDTEAFF | TGCGCCAGCAACCTACAGGGTACCGACACTGAAGCTTTCTTT
TRBD1 | NA | TRBJ1-2 | TRBV27 | CASSRKQGWDGYTF | TGTGCCAGCAGTAGAAAACAGGGGTGGGATGGCTACACCTTC
TRBD1 | NA | TRBJ1-4 | TRBV2 | CASSGGQGASLREKLFF | TGTGCCAGCAGTGGGGGACAGGGGGCGTCTCTCCGGGAAAAACTGTTTTTT
TRBD1 | NA | TRBJ2-7 | TRBV6-5 | CASTTGQGGDEQYF | TGTGCCAGCACCACCGGACAGGGGGGAGACGAGCAGTACTTC
NA | NA | TRBJ2-6 | TRBV15 | CATSRDQEGGSGANVLTF | TGTGCCACCAGCAGAGATCAGGAAGGGGGCTCTGGGGCCAACGTCCTGACTTTC
TRBD1 | NA | TRBJ2-7 | TRBV5-1 | CASSRDRSYEQYF | TGCGCCAGCAGCCGGGACAGGTCCTACGAGCAGTACTTC
TRBD1 | NA | TRBJ2-7 | TRBV19 | CASSMRTGYGEQYF | TGTGCCAGTAGTATGAGGACAGGGTATGGCGAGCAGTACTTC
NA | NA | TRBJ1-1 | TRBV7-9 | CASSLERRFPEAFF | TGTGCCAGCAGCTTAGAACGCCGGTTCCCTGAAGCTTTCTTT
TRBD1 | NA | TRBJ1-2 | TRBV2 | CASDFKPGGASYGYTF | TGTGCCAGCGACTTCAAACCAGGGGGCGCCTCCTATGGCTACACCTTC
TRBD1 | NA | TRBJ2-7 | TRBV6-4 | CASSERGLYEQYF | TGTGCCAGCAGTGAAAGGGGGCTCTACGAGCAGTACTTC